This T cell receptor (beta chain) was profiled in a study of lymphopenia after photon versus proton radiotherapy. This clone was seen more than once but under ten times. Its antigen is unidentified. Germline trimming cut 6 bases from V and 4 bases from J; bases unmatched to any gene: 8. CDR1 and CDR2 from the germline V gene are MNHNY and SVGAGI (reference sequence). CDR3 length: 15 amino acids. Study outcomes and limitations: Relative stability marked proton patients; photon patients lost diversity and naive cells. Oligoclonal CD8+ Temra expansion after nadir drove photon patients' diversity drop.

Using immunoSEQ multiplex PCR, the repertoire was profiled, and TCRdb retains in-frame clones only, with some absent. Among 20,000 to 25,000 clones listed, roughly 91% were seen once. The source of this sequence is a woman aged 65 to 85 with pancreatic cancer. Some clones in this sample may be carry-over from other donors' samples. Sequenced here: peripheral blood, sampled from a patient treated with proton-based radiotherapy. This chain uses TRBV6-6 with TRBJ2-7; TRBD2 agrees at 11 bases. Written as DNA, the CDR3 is TGTGCCAGCAGCCTTAGTTCTAGCGGGAGGTACGAGCAGTACTTC. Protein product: CASSLSSSGRYEQYF.